Included here is one T cell receptor (beta chain) sequence, with context. Cycle 7 day 1, cycle 4 day 1, and baseline were the timepoints at which blood was sampled. Germline values: CDR1 DFQATT, CDR2 SNEGSKA (reference sequence). The CDR3 contains 11 residues. V gave up 8 bases and J gave up 2 bases, with 10 bases separating them. The data belong to a study of OX40 agonist ivuxolimab in advanced cancers. Measured with immunoSEQ multiplex PCR; TCRdb has only the in-frame clones, and not every one. The sample includes 65,000 to 100,000 clones, 88% of them seen just once. This TCR was recovered from an adult with an advanced solid tumor such as melanoma, head and neck, liver or kidney cancer. V is TRBV20-1 and J is TRBJ2-7, with D possibly being TRBD2 (5 bases). The sample was CD4+ or CD8+ T cells sorted from blood, taken in a trial of the OX40 agonist ivuxolimab. CDR3: CSKDGTYEQYF. The CDR3, as DNA: TGCAGTAAGGACGGGACCTACGAGCAGTACTTC.